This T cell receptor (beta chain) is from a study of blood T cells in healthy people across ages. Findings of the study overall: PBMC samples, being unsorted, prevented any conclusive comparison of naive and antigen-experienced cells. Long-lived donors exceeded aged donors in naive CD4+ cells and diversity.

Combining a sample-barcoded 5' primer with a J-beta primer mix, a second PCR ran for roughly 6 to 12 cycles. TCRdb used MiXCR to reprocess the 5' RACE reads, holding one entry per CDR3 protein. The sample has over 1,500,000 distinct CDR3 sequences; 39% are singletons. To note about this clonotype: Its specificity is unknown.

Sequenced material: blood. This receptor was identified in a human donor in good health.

DNA for the CDR3: TGTGCCATCAGTGAGTATAGCGGGAGCTCCTACGAGCAGTACTTC. Its protein product is CAISEYSGSSYEQYF. This chain connects TRBV10-3 to TRBJ2-7; 9 bases line up with TRBD2. Per germline, CDR1 ENHRY and CDR2 SYGVKD. V trimming: 1 base; J trimming: 0 bases; junction bases outside the gene matches: 1. CDR3 size: 15 residues.